In this sample, the clone carrying this T cell receptor (beta chain) turned up once. The antigen is undetermined. Germline-derived CDR1 and CDR2 are SGHAT and FQNNGV. The CDR3 covers 13 residues. V was pared by 5 bases and J by 5 bases, with 13 bases between. These data belong to a study of shared clonotypes between healthy human individuals. Study-level findings and limits: Unshared clonotypes carried lower generation probabilities than those common to all four donors. Richness estimates generally favored naive over memory subsets. Sequencing depth was expected to influence donor clonotype sharing.

Using immunoSEQ multiplex PCR, the repertoire was profiled, and TCRdb retains in-frame clones only, with some absent. This sample carries hundreds of thousands of clones, 72% of them seen once, and the ten largest clones take approximately 1.8%. Sequencing was performed on memory CD4+ T cells sorted from blood. The subset is: CD45RA-negative fraction. This TCR was recovered from a woman aged 25 to 39 in good health. V and J are TRBV11-2 and TRBJ2-7; tentatively, D is TRBD1 (6 bases). The CDR3 is CASSNTGINEQYF. The CDR3 nucleotides read TGTGCCAGCAGCAACACAGGGATCAACGAGCAGTACTTC.